This T cell receptor (beta chain) derives from a study of blood T cell repertoires in COVID-19. Only one count was recorded for this clone. Sequencing used immunoSEQ multiplex PCR; TCRdb keeps in-frame clones, though not all of them. This table has some 200,000 clones, 70% to 90% appearing once. The germline gives CDR1 MNHEY, CDR2 SMNVEV (reference sequence). Trimming cost V 4 bases and J 3 bases; bases outside gene matches: 10. CDR3 length: 16 residues. This sequence was found in a man older than 75 with acute or convalescent COVID-19. The specimen was peripheral blood. This sequence joins TRBV27 and TRBJ2-5, with 8 positions matching TRBD1. CDR3 coding DNA: TGTGCCAGCAGTTCCCCGACAGGGGTCAACGAAGAGACCCAGTACTTC. Its protein product is CASSSPTGVNEETQYF.